The T cell receptor beta chain under discussion was sequenced for a study of cytomegalovirus exposure and HLA in healthy donors. Researchers ran the PCR with 60 Vbeta and 13 Jbeta primers. Here immunoSEQ multiplex PCR was the method, and the copy in TCRdb shows in-frame clones only, minus some. The sample records under 250,000 clones, under 90% being singletons. Comments on this clone: The antigen is unknown.

As for the donors, each was a healthy bone marrow donor. This donor's file did not include a recorded CMV serostatus. This CDR3 contains 15 residues. The germline CDR1 and CDR2 sequences are SGHNT and YENEEA. V lost 2 bases and J lost 4; bases outside the gene matches: 5. Study-wide results and limits: There were 164 TCR beta chains listed as cytomegalovirus-associated. Sequencing likely generated an artifact that appeared as a cluster of highly shared sequence variants.

The J gene is TRBJ2-1, the V gene TRBV11-3, with 7 positions matching TRBD2. This receptor was taken from a human donor in good health. The specimen sequenced was PBMCs. In DNA, the CDR3 is TGTGCCAGCAGCTTATCGAGCGGGGATTACAATGAGCAGTTCTTC. Translation: CASSLSSGDYNEQFF.